This T cell receptor beta chain appears in the sequencing data of a study of regulatory T cells in long-lasting Graves disease. Study outcomes and limitations: Persistent disease exhibited a predilection for TRBV28, TRBJ1-2 and TRBJ2-5. Owing to a sample size that was small, accuracy may have been reduced.

This clonotype showed up just a few times. What it recognizes is unknown. Assembly of TCR beta libraries relied on iRepertoire HTBI primers together with Arm-PCR of CDR3 regions. In the authors' methods: Segment identification across samples yielded around 64 TRBV and roughly 15 TRBJ segments. TCRdb redid the calling of the multiplex PCR reads with MiXCR, one entry per CDR3 protein. Clone size and V and J calls follow TCRdb, not the original study. The repertoire has 550,000 to 600,000 distinct CDR3 sequences, 15% to 20% of them found once; the top ten carry more than 10%. The CDR3 runs to 14 residues. CDR1 and CDR2 from the germline V gene are MDHEN and SYDVKM. V shed 8 bases and J 5 bases; nucleotides not matched to a gene: 8. Time point specified: newly diagnosed GD, antithyroid drugs for less than 3 months. PBMCs provided the RNA from which the TCR library was made. Diagnosis followed American Thyroid Association guidelines for Graves' disease.

The same sample was also studied in work on T cells in Graves' hyperthyroidism and ophthalmopathy.

This clonotype originated in a man younger than 35 with Graves disease. The chain recombines TRBV28 with TRBJ1-5, with 8 positions matching TRBD1. Sequencing used peripheral blood mononuclear cells (PBMCs), obtained at new diagnosis, from a patient treated with antithyroid drugs. The CDR3 nucleotides are TGTGCCAGCCTAGGGACAGGATACGATCAGCCCCAGCATTTT. Its protein product is CASLGTGYDQPQHF.